Following are 26 T cell receptor beta chains from one sample sequenced in a study of blood T cell repertoires in COVID-19. Sequencing used immunoSEQ multiplex PCR; TCRdb keeps in-frame clones, though not all of them. This table holds approximately 230,000 clones, over 75% found once. The material sequenced was peripheral blood. All receptors come from a woman aged 40 to 55 who had recovered from COVID-19.

This clone was seen a single time. The genes are TRBV28 and TRBJ2-7; D might be TRBD2 (5 bases). This CDR3 contains 16 residues. Trimming shortened V by 4 bases and J by 1 base, and 17 bases separated the two germline ends. Germline values: CDR1 MDHEN, CDR2 SYDVKM. As DNA, the CDR3 is TGTGCCAGCAGTTCCCCGAGGGTAGCGAGGTCCTACGAGCAGTACTTC. It codes for CASSSPRVARSYEQYF.

The gene calls are TRBV28 and TRBJ1-2; D is ambiguous. The germline V gene has CDR1 MDHEN and CDR2 SYDVKM. Trimming pared 6 bases from V and 8 bases from J, leaving 16 bases between. CDR3 length: 13 residues. For the CDR3, the DNA is TGTGCCAGCAGCCCAAACCGGGGAGGCGGCTACACCTTC. It specifies CASSPNRGGGYTF.

This clone was found a few times. The CDR3 spells CASRGAETQYF. The CDR3 region has the DNA TGTGCCAGCCGGGGGGCAGAGACCCAGTACTTC. V usage is TRBV19 and J usage is TRBJ2-5; D is possibly TRBD2 (7 bases). Trimming shortened V by 9 bases and J by 4 bases, and 9 bases separated the two germline ends. This CDR3 comprises 11 residues. Germline V lookup: CDR1 LNHDA, CDR2 SQIVND (reference sequence).

V is TRBV24-1 and J is TRBJ2-5, with 10 bases fitting TRBD1. Trimming at V came to 4 bases and at J to 3 bases, leaving 7 bases not matched to a gene. Germline V gene lookup returns CDR1 KGHDR and CDR2 SFDVKD. This CDR3 comprises 16 residues. Here the CDR3 reads CATSESGTGVKETQYF. The CDR3 region has the DNA TGTGCCACCAGTGAATCCGGGACAGGGGTCAAAGAGACCCAGTACTTC.

The chain recombines TRBV18 with TRBJ1-2, with 8 positions matching TRBD1. Looked up from germline, CDR1 is KGHSH and CDR2 is LQKENI. The CDR3 contains 15 residues. The V and J ends lost 3 bases and 0 bases, in that order; junction bases with no gene match: 3. DNA of the CDR3: TGTGCCAGCTCACCGGACAGGGCCTCTAACTATGGCTACACCTTC. This encodes CASSPDRASNYGYTF.

CDR3 nucleotide sequence: TGTGCCAGCAGCTCCCCCCTGGGCCCCCTCAGCACAGATACGCAGTATTTT. This gives the protein CASSSPLGPLSTDTQYF. The J gene is TRBJ2-3, the V gene TRBV7-9; D remains unclear. The V and J ends lost 4 bases and 0 bases respectively, with 17 bases between them. From germline, CDR1 is SEHNR and CDR2 FQNEAQ (reference sequence). The CDR3 loop spans 17 amino acids.

The chain couples TRBV19 to TRBJ1-3; TRBD1 matches at 8 bases. Germline CDR1 and CDR2: LNHDA and SQIVND (reference sequence). This CDR3 comprises 15 residues. V dropped 4 bases and J dropped 4; count of bases not matched to a gene: 6. DNA of the CDR3: TGTGCCAGTAGTACACAGGGGGTAGAAGGAAACACCATATATTTT. Its protein product is CASSTQGVEGNTIYF.

The chain has TRBV6-2 or TRBV6-3 and TRBJ1-5, with D unclear. CDR1 is MNHEY and CDR2 is SVGEGT in the germline V gene. The length of the CDR3 is 16 residues. Trimming removed 5 bases at V and 2 bases at J, with 16 bases between. In DNA, the CDR3 is TGTGCCAGCAGTCAACCCTTGGCAGCGGGCAATCAGCCCCAGCATTTT. This translates into CASSQPLAAGNQPQHF.

The J gene is TRBJ2-6, the V gene TRBV24-1, with D perhaps matching TRBD1 (5 bases). Per germline, CDR1 KGHDR and CDR2 SFDVKD. The CDR3 is made up of 21 amino acids. V lost 3 bases and J 0 bases, leaving 23 bases between the germline ends. CDR3 bases: TGTGCCACCAGTGATCCATCACCGACAGAAGGGCCTTACTCTGGGGCCAACGTCCTGACTTTC. Translation: CATSDPSPTEGPYSGANVLTF.

The chain recombines TRBV2 with TRBJ1-6; D is unresolved. Per the germline V gene, CDR1 is SNHLY and CDR2 is FYNNEI. Trimming shortened V by 6 bases and J by 0 bases, and 6 bases separated the two germline ends. This CDR3 is 14 amino acids long. CDR3 region: CASRESSYNSPLHF. In DNA form, the CDR3 reads TGTGCCAGCAGAGAGAGCTCCTATAATTCACCCCTCCACTTT. Looking up the rest from reference TRBV2 and TRBJ1-6 gives the full variable domain: EPEVTQTPSHQVTQMGQEVILRCVPISNHLYFYWYRQILGQKVEFLVSFYNNEISEKSEIFDDQFSVERPDGSNFTLKIRSTKLEDSAMYFCASRESSYNSPLHFGNGTRLTVT.

The chain links TRBV30 to TRBJ1-1; 7 positions match TRBD1. V lost 5 bases to trimming and J lost 3 bases; unmatched junction nucleotides: 6. The CDR3 length is 13 residues. Per the germline V gene, CDR1 is GTSNPN and CDR2 is SVGIG (reference sequence). The DNA for the CDR3 is TGTGCCTGGGTATACAGGGGTGACACTGAAGCTTTCTTT. This translates into CAWVYRGDTEAFF.

The V gene is TRBV4-3, the J gene TRBJ2-1; 13 bases align to TRBD2. CDR1 is LGHNA, CDR2 YSLEER, per germline. The trim removed 0 bases at V and 2 bases at J, leaving 7 bases unmatched. The CDR3 covers 19 residues. CDR3 amino acids: CASSQDHTSGRAPYNEQFF. Here the CDR3 DNA reads TGCGCCAGCAGCCAAGATCATACTAGCGGGAGGGCCCCCTACAATGAGCAGTTCTTC.

CDR3 DNA: TGTGCCAGCTCACCAGGAGGTACCTACGAGCAGTACTTC. This encodes CASSPGGTYEQYF. The chain couples TRBV18 to TRBJ2-7, with D maybe TRBD2 (5 bases). Trimming took off 2 bases at V and 2 bases at J, with 7 bases between the two ends. Germline V gene lookup returns CDR1 KGHSH and CDR2 LQKENI. The CDR3 loop spans 13 amino acids.

CDR3 in amino acids: CASSFQGHEQFF. DNA of the CDR3: TGCGCCAGCAGCTTTCAGGGGCATGAGCAGTTCTTC. The chain recombines TRBV5-1 with TRBJ2-1, with a tentative D call TRBD1 (6 bases). The germline gives CDR1 SGHRS, CDR2 YFSETQ. The ends were cut back, 2 bases at V and 8 bases at J, with 8 bases in the middle. The length of the CDR3 is 12 residues.

This chain links TRBV19 with TRBJ2-2; maybe TRBD1 (7 bases). The CDR3 has 16 residues. Germline-derived CDR1 and CDR2 are LNHDA and SQIVND (reference sequence). Trimming took 10 bases from V and 0 from J, leaving 18 bases between them. The CDR3 region is CATSLAGGSNTGELFF. In DNA form, the CDR3 reads TGTGCCACCTCGTTGGCAGGGGGGTCGAACACCGGGGAGCTGTTTTTT.

The chain links TRBV4-3 to TRBJ1-2, with D unclear. The V gene's germline CDR1 is LGHNA and CDR2 YSLEER. V dropped 1 base and J dropped 4 bases, with 10 bases sitting between them. The CDR3 runs to 14 residues. The CDR3 loop is CASSQGLIGYGYTF. The CDR3 DNA reads TGCGCCAGCAGCCAAGGGTTGATCGGCTATGGCTACACCTTC.

The V and J genes are TRBV27 and TRBJ2-3; a weak D match, TRBD2 (5 bases). V shed 1 base and J shed 0 bases, with 8 bases lying between them. CDR3 length: 15 residues. The V gene's germline CDR1 is MNHEY and CDR2 SMNVEV (reference sequence). CDR3: CASSLLATSTDTQYF. The CDR3 nucleotides read TGTGCCAGCAGTTTATTAGCGACTAGCACAGATACGCAGTATTTT.

This chain links TRBV19 with TRBJ1-6; 11 bases fit TRBD1. CDR3 length: 16 residues. Trimming cost V 1 base and J 9 bases; bases outside gene matches: 5. In germline, CDR1 is LNHDA, CDR2 SQIVND (reference sequence). CDR3 bases: TGTGCCAGTAGTATAGGGACAGGGACAGGGGGTTCACCCCTCCACTTT. Residues: CASSIGTGTGGSPLHF. Full variable domain (outside the CDR3, taken from reference TRBV19 and TRBJ1-6): DGGITQSPKYLFRKEGQNVTLSCEQNLNHDAMYWYRQDPGQGLRLIYYSQIVNDFQKGDIAEGYSVSREKKESFPLTVTSAQKNPTAFYLCASSIGTGTGGSPLHFGNGTRLTVT.

This chain links TRBV11-3 with TRBJ1-2; perhaps TRBD1 as D (5 bases). Germline CDR1 reads SGHNT; CDR2 reads YENEEA. V dropped 6 bases and J dropped 1 base, with 15 bases sitting between them. The CDR3 spans 15 residues. CDR3 region: CASSLGVGRNYGYTF. The CDR3 nucleotides are TGTGCCAGCAGTCTAGGGGTTGGGCGTAACTATGGCTACACCTTC.

The chain combines TRBV7-9 with TRBJ2-7, with 12 nucleotides matching TRBD1. Germline loops: CDR1 SEHNR, CDR2 FQNEAQ (reference sequence). The trim removed 3 bases at V and 6 bases at J, leaving 18 bases unmatched. This CDR3 comprises 19 residues. Here the CDR3 reads CASSFGTGGKPGFGFEQYF. The CDR3 nucleotides are TGTGCCAGCAGCTTCGGGACAGGGGGCAAACCCGGGTTTGGGTTCGAGCAGTACTTC.

The J gene is TRBJ1-5, the V gene TRBV19; tentative D call: TRBD1 (5 bases). V lost 2 bases, J lost 3 bases, and 14 bases lay in between. CDR1 and CDR2 from the germline V gene are LNHDA and SQIVND (reference sequence). This CDR3 is 16 amino acids long. The CDR3 reads CASSISARQTNQPQHF. CDR3 coding DNA: TGTGCCAGTAGTATATCGGCTCGACAGACCAATCAGCCCCAGCATTTT. Full variable domain (missing parts from reference TRBV19 and TRBJ1-5): DGGITQSPKYLFRKEGQNVTLSCEQNLNHDAMYWYRQDPGQGLRLIYYSQIVNDFQKGDIAEGYSVSREKKESFPLTVTSAQKNPTAFYLCASSISARQTNQPQHFGDGTRLSIL.

CDR3 nucleotides: TGTGCCAGCAGCGCGACAGGGACTGGAAACACCATATATTTT. Its translation: CASSATGTGNTIYF. The chain couples TRBV9 to TRBJ1-3; 7 nucleotides match TRBD1. Germline CDR1 and CDR2: SGDLS and YYNGEE. The junction had 2 bases not matched to a gene; V was cut back by 3 bases and J by 2 bases. CDR3 length equals 14 residues.

In DNA form, the CDR3 reads TGTGCCAGCAGTGCTTCCGGGACAGGGGGGCGGTTCTTGGGCGAGCAGTACTTC. It specifies CASSASGTGGRFLGEQYF. The chain uses TRBV6-1 and TRBJ2-7, with 11 positions matching TRBD1. Germline CDR1 reads MNHNS; CDR2 reads SASEGT. Germline trimming cut 4 bases from V and 6 bases from J; bases unmatched to any gene: 17. The length of the CDR3 is 18 residues.

The CDR3 loop is CASSLGQGTSTDTQYF. The CDR3 DNA reads TGTGCCAGCAGTTTAGGCCAGGGTACTAGCACAGATACGCAGTATTTT. J is TRBJ2-3 and V is TRBV27; D is perhaps TRBD1 (5 bases). Germline V CDR1 and CDR2: MNHEY, SMNVEV (reference sequence). The V gene lost 2 bases and the J gene lost 0 bases, with 12 bases spanning the gap. The CDR3 spans 16 residues.

The rearrangement uses TRBV10-3 and TRBJ2-7, with D hard to call. This CDR3 has 11 amino acids. Trimming pared 3 bases from V and 7 bases from J, leaving 7 bases between. Germline values: CDR1 ENHRY, CDR2 SYGVKD. The CDR3 bases are TGTGCCATCAGTGACTACCGGGAGCAGTACTTC. Its translation: CAISDYREQYF.

The chain recombines TRBV19 with TRBJ1-4; D gene ambiguous. This CDR3 has 13 residues. With 8 bases removed from V and 4 bases from J, the gap between germline ends came to 11 bases. Germline lookup yields CDR1 LNHDA and CDR2 SQIVND (reference sequence). CDR3 nucleotide sequence: TGTGCCAGTGGCCGGGGAGATAATGAAAAACTGTTTTTT. Its protein product is CASGRGDNEKLFF.